This T cell receptor (beta chain) was retrieved from a study of breast tumors, draining lymph nodes, adjacent tissues. General observations from the study: Tumors had less TCR diversity than lymph nodes, more than nontumor tissue. Most tumor T cells seemingly derive from lymph node, then expand in tumor.

CDR1 and CDR2 (germline): SNHLY, FYNNEI. The CDR3 length is 12 residues. Trimming stripped 7 bases from V and 5 bases from J, with 11 bases between. This clonotype occurred many times. What it binds is unknown. Axillary draining lymph nodes of breast cancer patients supplied the node samples. TCRdb ran MiXCR on the multiplex PCR reads and lists one entry per CDR3 protein. The sample has some 250,000 distinct CDR3 sequences, around 35% seen once. The source of this sequence is a female donor with breast cancer. Some clones in this sample may be carry-over from other donors' samples. Sequencing used axillary lymph node tissue. The rearrangement uses TRBV2 and TRBJ2-5; D is possibly TRBD1 (5 bases). The CDR3 DNA is TGTGCCAGCACCCAGGGTATGGAGACCCAGTACTTC. Its protein product is CASTQGMETQYF.